What follows describes a single T cell receptor beta chain. The record originates from a study of OX40 agonist ivuxolimab in advanced cancers. This CDR3 comprises 15 residues. The trim removed 0 bases at V and 5 bases at J, leaving 2 bases unmatched. CDR1 SGHRS and CDR2 YFSETQ come from the germline V gene. TCRdb's table, derived via immunoSEQ multiplex PCR, lists solely in-frame clones and lacks some. The sample shows 45,000 or so clones, 88% of them seen only once. V usage is TRBV5-1 and J usage is TRBJ2-2; 9 nucleotides line up with TRBD1. This clonotype was obtained from an adult with an advanced solid tumor such as melanoma, head and neck, liver or kidney cancer. The specimen comprised CD4+ or CD8+ T cells sorted from blood, sampled in a trial of the OX40 agonist ivuxolimab. The CDR3 DNA reads as TGCGCCAGCAGCTTGGGGGACAGGGTGACCGGGGAGCTGTTTTTT. The encoded protein is CASSLGDRVTGELFF. The full variable domain, its missing parts supplied by reference TRBV5-1 and TRBJ2-2, is KAGVTQTPRYLIKTRGQQVTLSCSPISGHRSVSWYQQTPGQGLQFLFEYFSETQRNKGNFPGRFSGRQFSNSRSEMNVSTLELGDSALYLCASSLGDRVTGELFFGEGSRLTVL.